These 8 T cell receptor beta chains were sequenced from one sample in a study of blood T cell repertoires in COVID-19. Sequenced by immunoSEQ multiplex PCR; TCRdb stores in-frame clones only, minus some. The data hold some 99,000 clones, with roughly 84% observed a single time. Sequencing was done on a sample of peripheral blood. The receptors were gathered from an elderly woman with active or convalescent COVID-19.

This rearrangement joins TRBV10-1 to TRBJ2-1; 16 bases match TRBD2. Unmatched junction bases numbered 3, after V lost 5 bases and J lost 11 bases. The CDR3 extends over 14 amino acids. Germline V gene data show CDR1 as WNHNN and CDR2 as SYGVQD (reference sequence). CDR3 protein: CASSPGLAGGKQFF. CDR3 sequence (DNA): TGCGCCAGCAGTCCGGGACTAGCGGGAGGGAAGCAGTTCTTC.

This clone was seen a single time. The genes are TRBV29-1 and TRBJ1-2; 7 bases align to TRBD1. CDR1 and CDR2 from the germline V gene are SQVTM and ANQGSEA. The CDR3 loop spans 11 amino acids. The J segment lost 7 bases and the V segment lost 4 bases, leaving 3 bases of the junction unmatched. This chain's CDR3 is CSVVDRSGYTF. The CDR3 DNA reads TGCAGCGTTGTGGACAGGTCTGGCTACACCTTC. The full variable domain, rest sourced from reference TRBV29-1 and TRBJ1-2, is SAVISQKPSRDICQRGTSLTIQCQVDSQVTMMFWYRQQPGQSLTLIATANQGSEATYESGFVIDKFPISRPNLTFSTLTVSNMSPEDSSIYLCSVVDRSGYTFGSGTRLTVV.

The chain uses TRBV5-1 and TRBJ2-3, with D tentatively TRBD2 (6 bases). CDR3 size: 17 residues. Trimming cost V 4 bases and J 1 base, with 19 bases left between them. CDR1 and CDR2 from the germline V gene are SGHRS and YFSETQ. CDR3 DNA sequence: TGCGCCAGCAGCCGGGGGTTGCGGCGGAAAGGCACAGATACGCAGTATTTT. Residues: CASSRGLRRKGTDTQYF.

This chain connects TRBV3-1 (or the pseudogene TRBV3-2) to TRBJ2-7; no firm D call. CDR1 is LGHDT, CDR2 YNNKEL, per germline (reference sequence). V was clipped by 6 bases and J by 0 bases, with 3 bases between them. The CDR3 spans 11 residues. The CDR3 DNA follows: TGTGCCAGCAGTCGCTCCTACGAGCAGTACTTC. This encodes CASSRSYEQYF.

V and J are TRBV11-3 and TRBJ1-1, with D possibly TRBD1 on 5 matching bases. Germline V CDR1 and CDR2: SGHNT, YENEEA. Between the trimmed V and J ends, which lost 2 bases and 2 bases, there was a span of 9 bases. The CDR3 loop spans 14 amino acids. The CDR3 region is CASSLQGGNTEAFF. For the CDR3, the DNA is TGTGCCAGCAGCTTACAGGGCGGAAACACTGAAGCTTTCTTT. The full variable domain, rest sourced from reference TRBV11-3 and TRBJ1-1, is EAGVVQSPRYKIIEKKQPVAFWCNPISGHNTLYWYLQNLGQGPELLIRYENEEAVDDSQLPKDRFSAERLKGVDSTLKIQPAELGDSAVYLCASSLQGGNTEAFFGQGTRLTVV.

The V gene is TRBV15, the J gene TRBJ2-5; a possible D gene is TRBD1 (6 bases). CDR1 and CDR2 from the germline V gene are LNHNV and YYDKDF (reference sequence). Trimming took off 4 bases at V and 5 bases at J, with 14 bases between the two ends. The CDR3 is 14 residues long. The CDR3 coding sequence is TGTGCCACCAGCACTCAACAGGGACCCGAGACCCAGTACTTC. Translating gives CATSTQQGPETQYF.

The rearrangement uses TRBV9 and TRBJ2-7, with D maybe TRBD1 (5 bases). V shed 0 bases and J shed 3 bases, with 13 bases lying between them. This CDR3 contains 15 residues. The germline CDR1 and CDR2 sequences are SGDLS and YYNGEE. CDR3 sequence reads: CASSVDWTLGYEQYF. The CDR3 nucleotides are TGTGCCAGCAGCGTAGATTGGACACTGGGCTACGAGCAGTACTTC. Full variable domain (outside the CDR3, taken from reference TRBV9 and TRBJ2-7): DSGVTQTPKHLITATGQRVTLRCSPRSGDLSVYWYQQSLDQGLQFLIQYYNGEERAKGNILERFSAQQFPDLHSELNLSSLELGDSALYFCASSVDWTLGYEQYFGPGTRLTVT.

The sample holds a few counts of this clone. The CDR3: CASSKQRGVYEQYF. The CDR3 region has the DNA TGTGCCAGCAGTAAACAACGGGGTGTCTACGAGCAGTACTTC. This chain joins TRBV6-5 and TRBJ2-7; TRBD2 is a possible D gene (5 bases). V was cut by 5 bases and J by 3 bases, with 14 bases left in between. Per germline, CDR1 MNHEY and CDR2 SVGAGI. This CDR3 has 14 residues.